One sample yielded the 16 T cell receptor beta chains listed below, sequenced in a study of T cell repertoires in cytomegalovirus infection. TCRdb analysed the reads with MiXCR anew, one entry per CDR3 protein. The table includes 600,000 to 800,000 distinct CDR3 sequences, approximately 24% detected once. The sequencing sample was made of CD8+ T cells from PBMCs. These receptors came from a human donor in good health (CMV status not recorded). Some clones in this sample may be carry-over from other donors' samples.

The chain is built from TRBV29-1 and TRBJ2-7; D remains ambiguous. The germline V gene encodes CDR1 SQVTM and CDR2 ANQGSEA. Trimming left V 1 base short and J 7 bases short, with 11 bases between. The CDR3 totals 12 residues. The CDR3 nucleotides read TGCAGCGTTGAAGGTGAACTTGATGAGCAGTACTTC. Protein product: CSVEGELDEQYF.

This clonotype was observed a few times. This chain joins TRBV7-2 and TRBJ2-4; possible D gene TRBD1, 6 bases. Trimming cost V 2 bases and J 0 bases, with 11 bases left between them. The CDR3 consists of 16 residues. Germline CDR1 is SGHTA and CDR2 is FQGNSA. CDR3 bases: TGTGCCAGCAGCTTATTAGGACAGTCAGCCAAAAACATTCAGTACTTC. This translates into CASSLLGQSAKNIQYF. Looking up the rest from reference TRBV7-2 and TRBJ2-4 gives the full variable domain: GAGVSQSPSNKVTEKGKDVELRCDPISGHTALYWYRQSLGQGLEFLIYFQGNSAPDKSGLPSDRFSAERTGGSVSTLTIQRTQQEDSAVYLCASSLLGQSAKNIQYFGAGTRLSVL.

The chain joins TRBV10-2 to TRBJ2-7, with D hard to call. The V end lost 4 bases, the J end lost 5 bases, and 12 bases lay between the germline ends. CDR1 and CDR2 (germline): WSHSY, SAAADI. The CDR3 length is 13 residues. CDR3 loop: CASSGPDPNEQYV. CDR3 DNA sequence: TGCGCCAGCAGTGGGCCCGACCCGAACGAGCAGTACGTC.

In its sample, this clonotype was seen a few times. A read error may account for a junction end that differs from germline. This chain connects TRBV4-1 to TRBJ2-7; perhaps TRBD2 as D (5 bases). The CDR3 extends over 16 amino acids. Germline V lookup: CDR1 MGHRA, CDR2 YSYEKL. CDR3 region: CASSQERADNSYEQYF. In DNA, the CDR3 is TGTGCCAGCAGCCAAGAGAGGGCAGATAACTCCTACGAGCAGTACTTC.

The V call is TRBV12-3 or TRBV12-4, the J call TRBJ1-5; D is undetermined. The CDR3 sequence is 13 residues long. Trimming pared 6 bases from V and 5 bases from J, leaving 11 bases between. The CDR3 region is CASSRVGHQPQHF. The DNA for the CDR3 is TGTGCCAGCAGCCGTGTAGGACATCAGCCCCAGCATTTT.

This chain uses TRBV28 with TRBJ2-7; 10 bases line up with TRBD1. The J segment lost 5 bases and the V segment lost 5 bases, leaving 6 bases of the junction unmatched. The CDR3 covers 14 residues. Germline V lookup: CDR1 MDHEN, CDR2 SYDVKM. This chain's CDR3 is CASSRPTGGNEQYV. DNA for the CDR3: TGTGCCAGCAGTCGACCGACAGGGGGCAACGAGCAGTACGTC.

This clonotype was detected ten times or more. CDR3 in DNA: TGTGCCAGCAGCCTAAATTCACGAGGGGGCTATGGCTACACCTTC. Translation: CASSLNSRGGYGYTF. V is TRBV7-2 and J is TRBJ1-2, with D possibly being TRBD1 (6 bases). Germline assignment: CDR1 SGHTA and CDR2 FQGNSA. V lost 5 bases to trimming and J lost 4 bases, with 17 bases between them. CDR3 length: 15 amino acids.

This clonotype was detected only a few times. V and J are TRBV20-1 and TRBJ2-7; 9 bases are shared with TRBD1. The CDR3 is made up of 15 amino acids. The germline V gene has CDR1 DFQATT and CDR2 SNEGSKA (reference sequence). Trimming at V came to 4 bases and at J to 3 bases, leaving 10 bases not matched to a gene. CDR3 in amino acids: CSATGQGWDRYEQYF. In DNA, the CDR3 is TGCAGTGCTACGGGACAGGGATGGGATCGCTACGAGCAGTACTTC.

This chain connects TRBV29-1 to TRBJ2-3, with 8 bases lining up with TRBD2. With 1 base clipped from V and 7 bases from J, the junction kept 22 bases outside the gene matches. Germline V gene data show CDR1 as SQVTM and CDR2 as ANQGSEA. CDR3 length: 19 residues. The CDR3 nucleotides are TGCAGCGTTGAAGGGGGATGGGTAGCGGGGCGACCCGGAGGGAATACGCAGTATTTT. Protein sequence: CSVEGGWVAGRPGGNTQYF.

The V gene is TRBV20-1, the J gene TRBJ2-5, with D perhaps matching TRBD2 (5 bases). The V gene's germline CDR1 is DFQATT and CDR2 SNEGSKA (reference sequence). The ends were cut back, 3 bases at V and 5 bases at J, with 7 bases in the middle. CDR3 length: 11 amino acids. This chain's CDR3 is CSAREVETQYF. CDR3 DNA sequence: TGCAGTGCTAGGGAGGTCGAGACCCAGTACTTC.

This rearrangement joins TRBV7-9 to TRBJ2-3, with 7 bases matching TRBD1. V lost 6 bases to trimming and J lost 2 bases; unmatched junction nucleotides: 8. The CDR3 consists of 15 residues. CDR1 is SEHNR and CDR2 is FQNEAQ in the germline V gene (reference sequence). The CDR3 loop reads CASRETGPYTDTQYF. DNA of the CDR3: TGTGCCAGCAGGGAGACAGGGCCCTACACAGATACGCAGTATTTT.

V gene TRBV19 combines with J gene TRBJ2-2; tentative D call: TRBD1 (5 bases). The CDR3 loop spans 15 amino acids. Between the trimmed V and J ends, which lost 9 bases and 2 bases, there was a span of 16 bases. Germline V gene lookup returns CDR1 LNHDA and CDR2 SQIVND (reference sequence). Here the CDR3 DNA reads TGTGCCAGCGAAGTGGTAGGGGTTAACACCGGGGAGCTGTTTTTT. Translation gives CASEVVGVNTGELFF.

This chain connects TRBV2 to TRBJ2-2, with D unclear. This CDR3 has 11 residues. V shed 8 bases and J shed 4 bases, with 5 bases lying between them. Per germline, CDR1 SNHLY and CDR2 FYNNEI. The CDR3 nucleotides are TGTGCCAGCCTAGTCACCGGGGAGCTGTTTTTT. This codes for CASLVTGELFF.

This clonotype was counted between two and nine times. The rearrangement uses TRBV28 and TRBJ2-1, with 8 bases fitting TRBD2. Germline CDR1 reads MDHEN; CDR2 reads SYDVKM. CDR3 length equals 16 residues. Trimming took 2 bases from V and 6 from J; bases not matched to a gene: 9. CDR3 residues: CASSLRFSGAGNEQFF. Written as DNA, the CDR3 is TGTGCCAGCAGTTTACGTTTTAGCGGGGCGGGCAATGAGCAGTTCTTC.

The chain combines TRBV24-1 with TRBJ2-1; 8 positions agree with TRBD1. The CDR3 is 15 residues long. Germline values: CDR1 KGHDR, CDR2 SFDVKD. With 7 bases clipped from V and 4 bases from J, the junction kept 8 bases outside the gene matches. This CDR3 is CATRTGTGEYNEQFF. The CDR3 region has the DNA TGTGCCACCAGGACCGGGACAGGCGAATACAATGAGCAGTTCTTC.

The table lists this clonotype with many counts. J is TRBJ2-5 and V is TRBV7-2, with D possibly TRBD2 on 6 matching bases. The V gene's germline CDR1 is SGHTA and CDR2 FQGNSA. Trimming shortened V by 0 bases and J by 2 bases, and 10 bases separated the two germline ends. The CDR3 extends over 15 amino acids. CDR3 amino acids: CASSLARDLQETQYF. The DNA of the CDR3 is TGTGCCAGCAGCTTAGCCCGGGACTTACAAGAGACCCAGTACTTC.